The 15 T cell receptor beta chains below all came from one sample that was sequenced in a study of T-cell reconstitution after alpha-beta-depleted transplantation in children. The TCRbeta library incorporated unique molecular identifiers. TCRdb itself ran the PCR reads through MiXCR, one entry per CDR3 protein. The sample has about 1,000,000 distinct CDR3 sequences; roughly 31% are singletons. The sample consisted of PBMCs, mostly from graft donor cells, taken 360 days after TCRalphabeta/CD19-depleted stem cell transplant. These receptors all stem from a boy younger than two who had a stem cell transplant for SCID, so the T cells may come from the graft donor.

The chain couples TRBV4-2 to TRBJ2-5, with TRBD1 identical over 8 bases. V was pared by 3 bases and J by 1 base, with 4 bases of the junction left unmatched. From germline, CDR1 is LGHNA and CDR2 YNFKEQ. The CDR3 totals 15 residues. CDR3 region: CASSQETGVQETQYF. The CDR3 DNA follows: TGTGCCAGCAGCCAGGAGACAGGGGTCCAAGAGACCCAGTACTTC.

There are a few counts of this clonotype. The CDR3 DNA follows: TGTGCCAGCAGTGTGTGGCGGGGCTTAAGCACAGATACGCAGTATTTT. This translates into CASSVWRGLSTDTQYF. This sequence joins TRBV2 and TRBJ2-3; possible D gene TRBD2, 6 bases. V lost 4 bases, J lost 0 bases, and 14 bases lay in between. Germline CDR1 reads SNHLY; CDR2 reads FYNNEI. The CDR3 runs to 16 residues.

The rearrangement links TRBV12-3 or TRBV12-4 to TRBJ1-4; TRBD1 matches at 8 bases. CDR3 length: 13 residues. V lost 6 bases, J lost 3 bases, and 0 bases stayed unmatched. CDR3 nucleotide sequence: TGTGCCAGCAGGGGACAGGCTAATGAAAAACTGTTTTTT. Its protein product is CASRGQANEKLFF.

This clonotype was counted between two and nine times. The chain employs TRBV12-3 or TRBV12-4 and TRBJ2-2; D possibly corresponds to TRBD2 (5 bases). V was cut by 5 bases and J by 2 bases, with 15 bases left in between. This CDR3 has 16 residues. CDR3 sequence reads: CASSLSGGGNTGELFF. The CDR3 region has the DNA TGTGCCAGCAGTCTCAGCGGTGGCGGTAACACCGGGGAGCTGTTTTTT.

The rearrangement uses TRBV20-1 and TRBJ2-5; possibly TRBD2 for D (6 bases). CDR3 length: 15 residues. The germline V gene encodes CDR1 DFQATT and CDR2 SNEGSKA (reference sequence). Trimming took 3 bases from V and 9 from J, leaving 23 bases between them. This CDR3 reads CSARDGGQGLIAQYF. CDR3 nucleotide sequence: TGCAGTGCTAGGGACGGAGGGCAAGGCTTGATAGCCCAGTACTTC.

This chain joins TRBV12-3 or TRBV12-4 and TRBJ2-3, with D unresolved. This CDR3 has 16 amino acids. Trimming stripped 2 bases from V and 0 bases from J, with 12 bases between. The CDR3 protein is CASSLLGYSSTDTQYF. CDR3 DNA: TGTGCCAGCAGTTTACTGGGGTACTCTAGCACAGATACGCAGTATTTT.

DNA for the CDR3: TGTGCCAGCAGTTACTCGAAAATTTCTGGCCAATACAATGAGCAGTTCTTC. Protein product: CASSYSKISGQYNEQFF. The chain is built from TRBV6-5 and TRBJ2-1; D gene ambiguous. This CDR3 region has 17 residues. CDR1 is MNHEY, CDR2 SVGAGI, per germline. Trimming shortened V by 0 bases and J by 4 bases, and 16 bases separated the two germline ends.

The V and J genes are TRBV28 and TRBJ2-1; TRBD2 matches 9 bases. The CDR3 totals 14 residues. V was clipped by 8 bases and J by 6 bases; unmatched bases: 8. The germline gives CDR1 MDHEN, CDR2 SYDVKM. The CDR3 region is CASLSGGPGNEQFF. The CDR3 DNA is TGTGCCAGCCTAAGCGGGGGGCCGGGCAATGAGCAGTTCTTC.

This chain joins TRBV7-2 and TRBJ2-2; D not certain. This CDR3 is 14 amino acids long. CDR1 is SGHTA and CDR2 is FQGNSA in the germline V gene. Between the trimmed V and J ends, which lost 0 bases and 4 bases, there was a span of 6 bases. The CDR3 loop is CASSLALLTGELFF. CDR3 nucleotide sequence: TGTGCCAGCAGCTTAGCCCTTCTCACCGGGGAGCTGTTTTTT.

The rearrangement links TRBV13 to TRBJ2-2; 9 bases match TRBD2. The V gene end was trimmed by 5 bases and the J gene end by 5 bases; junction bases not matched to a gene: 6. Germline loops: CDR1 PRHDT, CDR2 FYEKMQ (reference sequence). CDR3 length: 15 amino acids. The CDR3 is CASSPAGGETGELFF. The CDR3 DNA follows: TGTGCCAGCAGCCCAGCGGGGGGAGAGACCGGGGAGCTGTTTTTT.

The table lists this clonotype with a count of one. V usage is TRBV7-9 and J usage is TRBJ2-1; D may match TRBD1 or TRBD2 (6 bases each). Germline CDR1 SEHNR, CDR2 FQNEAQ (reference sequence). Trimming left V 8 bases short and J 0 bases short, with 14 bases between. The CDR3 contains 15 residues. The CDR3 nucleotides are TGTGCCAGCCATATAGGGGGGAGCTCCTACAATGAGCAGTTCTTC. The encoded protein is CASHIGGSSYNEQFF.

This clonotype showed up just a few times. The gene calls are TRBV6-1 and TRBJ2-3, with 7 bases aligning to TRBD2. Germline CDR1 and CDR2: MNHNS and SASEGT. J gave up 5 bases and V 6 bases, and 8 bases lay outside the gene matches. This CDR3 region has 14 residues. CDR3 DNA sequence: TGTGCCAGCAGCCCCAGCGGGGCCGGAGATACGCAGTATTTT. Its protein product is CASSPSGAGDTQYF.

The table lists this clonotype with a few counts. The rearrangement uses TRBV6-1 and TRBJ2-7; D gene unclear. V was trimmed by 6 bases and J by 3 bases, leaving 12 bases between them. This CDR3 spans 13 amino acids. Germline CDR1 is MNHNS and CDR2 is SASEGT. The CDR3 reads CASSRTPVYEQYF. CDR3 bases: TGTGCCAGCAGCCGGACCCCGGTCTACGAGCAGTACTTC.

The V call is TRBV9, the J call TRBJ1-4; possible D gene TRBD1, 6 bases. V was pared by 4 bases and J by 4 bases, with 23 bases between. The length of the CDR3 is 18 residues. CDR1 SGDLS and CDR2 YYNGEE come from the germline V gene. The CDR3 spells CASSPRGGAGVINEKLFF. The CDR3 nucleotides are TGTGCCAGCAGCCCACGTGGGGGGGCGGGGGTAATTAATGAAAAACTGTTTTTT.

V and J are TRBV5-6 and TRBJ1-1; no clear D gene. CDR1 is SGHDT and CDR2 is YYEEEE in the germline V gene. Trimming left V 2 bases short and J 4 bases short, with 9 bases between. CDR3 length equals 13 residues. The chain's CDR3 is CASSFHGGTEAFF. The CDR3 DNA is TGTGCCAGCAGCTTCCACGGCGGCACTGAAGCTTTCTTT.